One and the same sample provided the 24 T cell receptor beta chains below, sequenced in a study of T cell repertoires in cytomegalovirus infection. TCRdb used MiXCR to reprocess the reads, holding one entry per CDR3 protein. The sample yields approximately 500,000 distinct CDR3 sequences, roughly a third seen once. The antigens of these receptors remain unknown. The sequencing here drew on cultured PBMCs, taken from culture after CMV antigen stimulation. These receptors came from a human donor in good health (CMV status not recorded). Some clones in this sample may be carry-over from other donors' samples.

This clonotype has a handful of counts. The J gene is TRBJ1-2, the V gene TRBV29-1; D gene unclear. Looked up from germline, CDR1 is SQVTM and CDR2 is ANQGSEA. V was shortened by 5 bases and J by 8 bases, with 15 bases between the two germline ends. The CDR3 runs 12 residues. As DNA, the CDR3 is TGCAGCGTTTGGACTACTGCGGAAGGCTACACCTTC. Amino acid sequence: CSVWTTAEGYTF.

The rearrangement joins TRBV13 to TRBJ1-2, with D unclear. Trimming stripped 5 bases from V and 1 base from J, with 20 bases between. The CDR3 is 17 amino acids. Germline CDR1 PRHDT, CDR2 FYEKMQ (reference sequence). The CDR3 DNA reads TGTGCCAGCAGCGTGATGGACCGCCTTCTACTTAACTATGGCTACACCTTC. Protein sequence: CASSVMDRLLLNYGYTF.

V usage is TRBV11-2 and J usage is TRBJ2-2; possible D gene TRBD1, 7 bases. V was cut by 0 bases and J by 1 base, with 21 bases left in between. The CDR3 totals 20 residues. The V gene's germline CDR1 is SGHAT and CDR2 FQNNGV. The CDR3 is CASSLDPGAWDSENTGELFF. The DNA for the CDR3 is TGTGCCAGCAGCTTAGATCCGGGAGCTTGGGACAGTGAGAACACCGGGGAGCTGTTTTTT. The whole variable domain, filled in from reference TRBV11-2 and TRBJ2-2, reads EAGVAQSPRYKIIEKRQSVAFWCNPISGHATLYWYQQILGQGPKLLIQFQNNGVVDDSQLPKDRFSAERLKGVDSTLKIQPAKLEDSAVYLCASSLDPGAWDSENTGELFFGEGSRLTVL.

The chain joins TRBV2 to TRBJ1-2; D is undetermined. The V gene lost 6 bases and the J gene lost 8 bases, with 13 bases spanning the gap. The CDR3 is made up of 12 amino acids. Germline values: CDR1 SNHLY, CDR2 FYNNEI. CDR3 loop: CASRLDSFGYTF. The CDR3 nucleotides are TGTGCCAGCAGACTTGATTCATTCGGCTACACCTTC.

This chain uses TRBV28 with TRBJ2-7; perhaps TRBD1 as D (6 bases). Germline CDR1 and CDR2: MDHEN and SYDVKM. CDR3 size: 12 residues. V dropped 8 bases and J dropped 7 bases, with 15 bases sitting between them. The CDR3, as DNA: TGTGCCAGCCGAGACAGGACCTGGGAGCAGTACTTC. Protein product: CASRDRTWEQYF.

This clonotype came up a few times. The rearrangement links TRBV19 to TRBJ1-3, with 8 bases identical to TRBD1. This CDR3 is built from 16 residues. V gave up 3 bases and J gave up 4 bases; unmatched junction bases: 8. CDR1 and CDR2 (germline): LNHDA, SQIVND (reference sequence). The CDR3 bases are TGTGCCAGTAGTATCTATCAGGGGGCGAGAGGAAACACCATATATTTT. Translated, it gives CASSIYQGARGNTIYF.

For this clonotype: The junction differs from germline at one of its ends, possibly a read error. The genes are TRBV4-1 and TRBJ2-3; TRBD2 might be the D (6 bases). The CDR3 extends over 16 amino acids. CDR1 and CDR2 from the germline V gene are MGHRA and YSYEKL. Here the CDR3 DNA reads TGTGCCAGCAGCCAAGAGGTAGCGGACTTCACAGATACGCAGTATTTT. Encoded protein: CASSQEVADFTDTQYF.

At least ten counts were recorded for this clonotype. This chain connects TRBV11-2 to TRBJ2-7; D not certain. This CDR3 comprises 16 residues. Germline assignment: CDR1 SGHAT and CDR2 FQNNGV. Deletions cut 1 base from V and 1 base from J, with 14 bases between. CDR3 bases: TGTGCCAGCAGCTTAGCCCCGCGACTGGGTTCCTACGAGCAGTACTTC. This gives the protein CASSLAPRLGSYEQYF.

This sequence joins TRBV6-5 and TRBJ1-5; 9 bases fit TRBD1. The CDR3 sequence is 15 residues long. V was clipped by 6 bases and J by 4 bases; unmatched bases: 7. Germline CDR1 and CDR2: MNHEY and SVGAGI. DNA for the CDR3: TGTGCCAGCAGCCCTTCGACAGGGGGTAATCAGCCCCAGCATTTT. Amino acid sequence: CASSPSTGGNQPQHF.

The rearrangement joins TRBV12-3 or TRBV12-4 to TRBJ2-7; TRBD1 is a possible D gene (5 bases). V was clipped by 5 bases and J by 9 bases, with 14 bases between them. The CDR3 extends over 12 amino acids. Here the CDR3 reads CASSPPRAGQYF. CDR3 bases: TGTGCCAGCAGTCCGCCCAGGGCTGGGCAGTACTTC.

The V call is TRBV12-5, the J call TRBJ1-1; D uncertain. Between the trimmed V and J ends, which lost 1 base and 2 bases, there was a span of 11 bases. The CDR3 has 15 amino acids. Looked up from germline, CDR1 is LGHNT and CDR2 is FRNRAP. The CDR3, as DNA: TGTGCTAGTGGTTTGGAGGCCGGGGTCAACACTGAAGCTTTCTTT. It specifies CASGLEAGVNTEAFF.

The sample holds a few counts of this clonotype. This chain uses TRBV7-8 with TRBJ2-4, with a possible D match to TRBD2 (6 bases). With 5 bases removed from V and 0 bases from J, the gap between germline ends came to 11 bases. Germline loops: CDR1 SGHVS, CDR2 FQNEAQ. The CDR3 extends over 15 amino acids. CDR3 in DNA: TGTGCCAGCAGCGGAGGGATGCTAGCCAAAAACATTCAGTACTTC. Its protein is CASSGGMLAKNIQYF.

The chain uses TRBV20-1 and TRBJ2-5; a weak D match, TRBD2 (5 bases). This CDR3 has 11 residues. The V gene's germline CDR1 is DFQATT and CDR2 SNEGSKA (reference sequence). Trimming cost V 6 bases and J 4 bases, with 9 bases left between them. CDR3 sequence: CSADRGETQYF. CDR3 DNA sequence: TGCAGTGCAGACCGGGGAGAGACCCAGTACTTC.

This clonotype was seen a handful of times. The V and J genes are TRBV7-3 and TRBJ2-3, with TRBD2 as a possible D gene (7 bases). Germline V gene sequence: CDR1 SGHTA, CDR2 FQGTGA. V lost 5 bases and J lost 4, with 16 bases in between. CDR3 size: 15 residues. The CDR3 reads CASSPQGGSPDTQYF. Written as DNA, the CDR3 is TGTGCCAGCAGCCCACAGGGCGGGAGCCCAGATACGCAGTATTTT.

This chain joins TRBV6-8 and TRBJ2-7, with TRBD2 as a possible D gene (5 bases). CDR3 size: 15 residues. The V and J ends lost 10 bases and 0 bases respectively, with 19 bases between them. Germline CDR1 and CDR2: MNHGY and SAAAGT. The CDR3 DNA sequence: TGTGCCACCAAGCGGTTTTCCTACGACTCCTACGAGCAGTACGTC. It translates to CATKRFSYDSYEQYV.

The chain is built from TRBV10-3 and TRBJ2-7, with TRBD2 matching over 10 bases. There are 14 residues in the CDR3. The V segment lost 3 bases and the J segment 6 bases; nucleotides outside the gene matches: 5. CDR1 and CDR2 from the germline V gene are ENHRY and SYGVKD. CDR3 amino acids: CAISEPGLAREQYV. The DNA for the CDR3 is TGTGCCATCAGTGAACCGGGACTAGCGCGCGAGCAGTACGTC.

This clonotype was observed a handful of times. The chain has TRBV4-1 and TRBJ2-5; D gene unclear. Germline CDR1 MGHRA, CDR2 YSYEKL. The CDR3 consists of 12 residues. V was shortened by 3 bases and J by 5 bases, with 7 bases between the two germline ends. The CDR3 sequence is CASSHETETQYF. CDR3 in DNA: TGCGCCAGCAGCCATGAAACGGAGACCCAGTACTTC.

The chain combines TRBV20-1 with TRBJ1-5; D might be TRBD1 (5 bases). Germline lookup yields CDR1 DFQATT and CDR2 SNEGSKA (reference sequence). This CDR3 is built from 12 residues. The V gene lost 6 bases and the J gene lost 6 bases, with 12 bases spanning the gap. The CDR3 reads CSARGDSQPQHF. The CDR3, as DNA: TGCAGTGCCCGAGGGGATAGTCAGCCCCAGCATTTT.

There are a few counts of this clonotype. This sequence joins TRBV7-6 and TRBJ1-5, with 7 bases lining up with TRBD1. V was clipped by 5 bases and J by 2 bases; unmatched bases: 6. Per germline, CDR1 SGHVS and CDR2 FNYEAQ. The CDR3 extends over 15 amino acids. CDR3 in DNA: TGTGCCAGCAGCCTATTCGGGACAGGCAATCAGCCCCAGCATTTT. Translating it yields CASSLFGTGNQPQHF. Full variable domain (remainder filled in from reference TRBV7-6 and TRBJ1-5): GAGVSQSPRYKVTKRGQDVALRCDPISGHVSLYWYRQALGQGPEFLTYFNYEAQQDKSGLPNDRFSAERPEGSISTLTIQRTEQRDSAMYRCASSLFGTGNQPQHFGDGTRLSIL.

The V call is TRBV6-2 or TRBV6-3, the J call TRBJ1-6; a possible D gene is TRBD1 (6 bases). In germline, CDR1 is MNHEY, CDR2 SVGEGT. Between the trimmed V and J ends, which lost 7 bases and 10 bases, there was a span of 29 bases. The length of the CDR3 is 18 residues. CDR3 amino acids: CASNPRRTVLHVGSPLHF. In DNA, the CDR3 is TGTGCCAGCAATCCGAGAAGGACAGTTCTGCACGTTGGGTCACCCCTCCACTTT.

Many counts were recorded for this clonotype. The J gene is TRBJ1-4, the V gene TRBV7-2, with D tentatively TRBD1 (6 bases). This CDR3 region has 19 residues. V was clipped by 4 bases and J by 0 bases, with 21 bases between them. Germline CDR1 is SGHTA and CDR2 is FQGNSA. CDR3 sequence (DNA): TGTGCCAGCAGCTATTACGGCCTGGGACAATATTCAACTAATGAAAAACTGTTTTTT. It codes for CASSYYGLGQYSTNEKLFF.

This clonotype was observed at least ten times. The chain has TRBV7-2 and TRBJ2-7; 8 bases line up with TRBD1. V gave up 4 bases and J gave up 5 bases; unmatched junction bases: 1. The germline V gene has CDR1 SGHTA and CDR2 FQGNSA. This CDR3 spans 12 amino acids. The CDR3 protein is CASSSTGDEQYV. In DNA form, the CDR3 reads TGTGCCAGCAGCTCGACAGGGGACGAGCAGTACGTC.

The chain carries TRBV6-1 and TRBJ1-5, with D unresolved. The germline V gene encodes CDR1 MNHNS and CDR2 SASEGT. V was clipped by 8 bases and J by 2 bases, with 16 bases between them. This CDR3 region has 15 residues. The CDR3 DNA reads TGTGCCAGCGGGAACTCTTACGCTGGCAATCAGCCCCAGCATTTT. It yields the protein CASGNSYAGNQPQHF.

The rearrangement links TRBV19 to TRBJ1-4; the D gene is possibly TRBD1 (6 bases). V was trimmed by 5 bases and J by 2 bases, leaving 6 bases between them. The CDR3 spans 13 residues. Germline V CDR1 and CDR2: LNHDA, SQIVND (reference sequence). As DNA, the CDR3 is TGTGCCAGTAGTGGACAGACTAATGAAAAACTGTTTTTT. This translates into CASSGQTNEKLFF.